Detailed here is one T cell receptor beta chain. The data are from a study of blood T cell repertoires in COVID-19. About the research overall: PBMCs, B-cell-depleted T cells, or T cells were the source of the cDNA or gDNA that made up the material.

Under the authors' procedure: Amplification with reference gene primers provided the estimates of nucleated cell counts. Sequencing was performed with immunoSEQ multiplex PCR; in TCRdb, only in-frame clones are kept and a portion is missing. That table is the source of V, J and clone size, and D and trimming were worked out from the DNA. The data show 52,000 or so clones, with about nine tenths seen just once and 3% to 4.5% held by the top ten. The germline gives CDR1 SNHLY, CDR2 FYNNEI. V dropped 6 bases and J dropped 4 bases, with 18 bases sitting between them. The CDR3 spans 15 residues. Seattle patients were enrolled while actively infected and followed longitudinally.

The specimen sequenced was peripheral blood. The source of this sequence is a man aged 40-49 years with COVID-19, enrolled during active disease. The chain is built from TRBV2 and TRBJ1-2; D possibly corresponds to TRBD1 (5 bases). The CDR3 region is CASRGQSIYFYGYTF. The DNA for the CDR3 is TGTGCCAGCAGGGGGCAGTCGATTTATTTCTATGGCTACACCTTC.